Shown below are 25 T cell receptor beta chains from a single sample sequenced in a study of shared clonotypes between healthy human individuals (dated by TCRdb to about 2020). The library was prepared using the immunoSEQ multiplex PCR assay. TCRdb limited this immuneACCESS table to in-frame rearrangements with V and J called. A share of clones is missing; checked studies link under half to unresolved V genes, and the rest is unexplained. A total of about 2.3 million clones appear in this sample, just under 95% of them only once. The ten largest clones represent approximately 0.39% of the sample. The material sequenced was naive CD4+ T cells from PBMCs. The cell subset or site label, read with the paper, signifies: CD45RA+ positively selected. The receptors shown here come from a man aged 18 to 30 in good health. Some clones in this sample may be carry-over from other donors' samples.

The rearrangement joins TRBV6-5 to TRBJ1-5; possible D gene TRBD1, 6 bases. CDR1 and CDR2 (germline): MNHEY, SVGAGI. Trimming took off 6 bases at V and 6 bases at J, with 12 bases between the two ends. This CDR3 spans 13 amino acids. The DNA for the CDR3 is TGTGCCAGCAGGAGGGGGTTGGGTCAGCCCCAGCATTTT. Its translation is CASRRGLGQPQHF.

J is TRBJ1-2 and V is TRBV6-5; D possibly corresponds to TRBD1 (6 bases). This CDR3 comprises 13 residues. In germline, CDR1 is MNHEY, CDR2 SVGAGI. V was trimmed by 6 bases and J by 8 bases, leaving 16 bases between them. The CDR3: CASSRTVGGGYTF. CDR3 nucleotide sequence: TGTGCCAGCAGCCGGACAGTGGGCGGAGGCTACACCTTC.

This clone was seen more than once but under ten times. The gene calls are TRBV30 and TRBJ1-1, with TRBD1 identical over 7 bases. V was clipped by 3 bases and J by 7 bases; unmatched bases: 2. Germline values: CDR1 GTSNPN, CDR2 SVGIG (reference sequence). The CDR3 runs 11 residues. The CDR3: CAWRRQGEAFF. The CDR3 DNA reads TGTGCCTGGAGGAGACAGGGTGAAGCTTTCTTT. Full variable domain (rest looked up from reference TRBV30 and TRBJ1-1): SQTIHQWPATLVQPVGSPLSLECTVEGTSNPNLYWYRQAAGRGLQLLFYSVGIGQISSEVPQNLSASRPQDRQFILSSKKLLLSDSGFYLCAWRRQGEAFFGQGTRLTVV.

This clone occurred once. The J gene is TRBJ1-1, the V gene TRBV9; no clear D gene. This CDR3 spans 14 amino acids. V lost 2 bases and J 6 bases, leaving 14 bases between the germline ends. The germline V gene has CDR1 SGDLS and CDR2 YYNGEE. CDR3 sequence (DNA): TGTGCCAGCAGCGTGTCATGGCGAGTCGCTGAAGCTTTCTTT. This sequence encodes CASSVSWRVAEAFF. Drawing the rest from reference TRBV9 and TRBJ1-1, the complete variable domain is DSGVTQTPKHLITATGQRVTLRCSPRSGDLSVYWYQQSLDQGLQFLIQYYNGEERAKGNILERFSAQQFPDLHSELNLSSLELGDSALYFCASSVSWRVAEAFFGQGTRLTVV.

The chain links TRBV4-2 to TRBJ2-5; 9 bases agree with TRBD2. Germline V gene data show CDR1 as LGHNA and CDR2 as YNFKEQ. The V segment lost 0 bases and the J segment 7 bases; nucleotides outside the gene matches: 12. CDR3 length equals 17 residues. Here the CDR3 DNA reads TGTGCCAGCAGCCAAGAAAGCGGCGGGGGGGCTGTTAGGACCCAGTACTTC. This translates into CASSQESGGGAVRTQYF.

About this clone itself: A read error may produce the germline difference seen at one junction end. V usage is TRBV5-1 and J usage is TRBJ2-3; D might be TRBD1 (6 bases). Germline CDR1 reads SGHRS; CDR2 reads YFSETQ. The CDR3 contains 15 residues. CDR3 loop: CASSLESGDRDTQYF. CDR3 DNA sequence: TGCGCCAGCAGCTTGGAGTCAGGGGATAGGGATACGCAATATTTT.

The chain couples TRBV30 to TRBJ2-5, with TRBD2 matching 8 bases. The assigned J gene may be wrong: the sequence end matches TRBJ2-7 better. In germline, CDR1 is GTSNPN, CDR2 SVGIG (reference sequence). The CDR3 spans 14 residues. The CDR3 here is CAWSTTGGPYEQYF. The CDR3 DNA sequence: TGTGCCTGGAGTACGACGGGAGGGCCGTACGAGCAGTACTTC.

This clone was counted once. The chain recombines TRBV25-1 with TRBJ2-3, with D possibly TRBD2 on 5 matching bases. Germline CDR1 and CDR2: MGHDK and SYGVNS. V was cut by 3 bases and J by 2 bases, with 6 bases left in between. The CDR3 is 13 residues long. The CDR3 DNA sequence: TGTGCCAGCAGTGATAGCGTCACAGATACGCAGTATTTT. It yields the protein CASSDSVTDTQYF.

V gene TRBV6-5 combines with J gene TRBJ2-7; 8 bases align to TRBD1. V lost 6 bases to trimming and J lost 2 bases; unmatched junction nucleotides: 9. Germline V gene lookup returns CDR1 MNHEY and CDR2 SVGAGI. The CDR3 contains 15 residues. The CDR3 bases are TGTGCCAGCAGCACCAGGACAGGGCTAGCCTACGAGCAGTACTTC. It is translated as CASSTRTGLAYEQYF.

V gene TRBV29-1 combines with J gene TRBJ1-1; possibly TRBD1 for D (5 bases). This CDR3 has 15 amino acids. V lost 2 bases, J lost 5 bases, and 18 bases lay in between. The germline V gene has CDR1 SQVTM and CDR2 ANQGSEA. The CDR3 bases are TGCAGCGTTGAACCCTGGTCGGGGGGAGGGACTGAAGCTTTCTTT. It yields the protein CSVEPWSGGGTEAFF.

The chain carries TRBV4-2 and TRBJ2-7, with TRBD2 identical over 7 bases. After removal of 0 bases from V and 7 bases from J, the junction contained 6 bases not matched to a gene. Germline loops: CDR1 LGHNA, CDR2 YNFKEQ. This CDR3 comprises 14 residues. The CDR3 DNA follows: TGTGCCAGCAGCCAAGATGTACTAGCGAGAGAGCAGTACTTC. It codes for CASSQDVLAREQYF.

The chain combines TRBV19 with TRBJ2-3, with D possibly matching TRBD1 (6 bases). The CDR3 covers 15 residues. Germline V lookup: CDR1 LNHDA, CDR2 SQIVND (reference sequence). Trimming cost V 5 bases and J 0 bases, with 12 bases left between them. In DNA form, the CDR3 reads TGTGCCAGTAGTCCCCCAGGGGTTAGCACAGATACGCAGTATTTT. This gives the protein CASSPPGVSTDTQYF.

This rearrangement joins TRBV29-1 to TRBJ2-7; D possibly corresponds to TRBD1 (6 bases). V lost 7 bases and J lost 1, with 14 bases in between. CDR3 length equals 13 residues. The V gene's germline CDR1 is SQVTM and CDR2 ANQGSEA. The CDR3 sequence is CSACRGTSYEQYF. The CDR3 DNA reads as TGCAGCGCATGTAGGGGGACATCCTACGAGCAGTACTTC.

The V call is TRBV18, the J call TRBJ1-2; the D is unclear. V lost 8 bases, J lost 7 bases, and 20 bases lay in between. Germline values: CDR1 KGHSH, CDR2 LQKENI. The CDR3 extends over 14 amino acids. This CDR3 reads CASPSNSSAIGYTF. CDR3 DNA sequence: TGTGCCAGCCCGTCCAACAGCTCGGCTATTGGCTACACCTTC.

This sequence joins TRBV7-9 and TRBJ1-2, with 12 bases that match TRBD1. The CDR3 is 19 amino acids. V lost 3 bases to trimming and J lost 0 bases; unmatched junction nucleotides: 11. CDR1 and CDR2 (germline): SEHNR, FQNEAQ (reference sequence). The CDR3 nucleotides read TGTGCCAGCAGCTTGGGAACCGGGACAGGGGGCATCGCTAACTATGGCTACACCTTC. This sequence encodes CASSLGTGTGGIANYGYTF.

The chain is built from TRBV7-2 and TRBJ2-5; D unclear. V was cut by 5 bases and J by 3 bases, with 13 bases left in between. The germline V gene has CDR1 SGHTA and CDR2 FQGNSA. This CDR3 has 14 residues. The CDR3 loop is CASSPQALKETQYF. The CDR3 region has the DNA TGTGCCAGCAGCCCCCAGGCGTTGAAAGAGACCCAGTACTTC.

This chain connects TRBV2 to TRBJ2-4, with 8 bases aligning to TRBD1. V was pared by 6 bases and J by 7 bases, with 5 bases of the junction left unmatched. This CDR3 region has 13 residues. Germline-derived CDR1 and CDR2 are SNHLY and FYNNEI. The DNA of the CDR3 is TGTGCCAGCAGGACGGACAGGGAGAACATTCAGTACTTC. It encodes CASRTDRENIQYF.

The table lists this clone with a few counts. V and J are TRBV30 and TRBJ1-1; TRBD1 might be the D (6 bases). Germline CDR1 GTSNPN, CDR2 SVGIG (reference sequence). CDR3 size: 12 residues. V lost 5 bases, J lost 7 bases, and 14 bases lay in between. CDR3 loop: CAWDTGTYEAFF. CDR3 DNA sequence: TGTGCCTGGGACACCGGGACATATGAAGCTTTCTTT.

This clone has a single count. The V call is TRBV15, the J call TRBJ1-4, with D unclear. This CDR3 has 16 residues. Germline CDR1 and CDR2: LNHNV and YYDKDF (reference sequence). V was clipped by 1 base and J by 5 bases, with 14 bases between them. CDR3 coding DNA: TGTGCCACCAGCAGAGTGGACTTGGACGTAAATGAAAAACTGTTTTTT. It codes for CATSRVDLDVNEKLFF.

This clone was counted only a few times. The chain employs TRBV28 and TRBJ1-1; D is perhaps TRBD1 (6 bases). V lost 6 bases to trimming and J lost 10 bases, with 15 bases between them. Germline CDR1 reads MDHEN; CDR2 reads SYDVKM. The CDR3 spans 12 residues. The CDR3 is CASRPAGAAAFF. The CDR3 bases are TGTGCCAGCAGGCCTGCAGGGGCGGCAGCTTTCTTT. The whole variable domain, remainder taken from reference TRBV28 and TRBJ1-1, is DVKVTQSSRYLVKRTGEKVFLECVQDMDHENMFWYRQDPGLGLRLIYFSYDVKMKEKGDIPEGYSVSREKKERFSLILESASTNQTSMYLCASRPAGAAAFFGQGTRLTVV.

This chain joins TRBV5-1 and TRBJ1-1, with a tentative D call TRBD1 (6 bases). Per germline, CDR1 SGHRS and CDR2 YFSETQ. The CDR3 is 18 amino acids. Trimming pared 1 base from V and 1 base from J, leaving 20 bases between. The CDR3 DNA reads as TGCGCCAGCAGCTTGTATAGGGGGTCCAGGGCCTCGAACACTGAAGCTTTCTTT. Translation gives CASSLYRGSRASNTEAFF.

A note on this clone: Other DNA sequences in the same sample also yield this CDR3. V usage is TRBV2 and J usage is TRBJ2-7; weak D call: TRBD2 (5 bases). V was clipped by 3 bases and J by 4 bases, with 7 bases between them. The CDR3 extends over 12 amino acids. Germline V gene sequence: CDR1 SNHLY, CDR2 FYNNEI. CDR3 in amino acids: CASSESGYEQYF. As DNA, the CDR3 is TGTGCCAGCAGTGAGTCGGGGTACGAGCAGTACTTC. The full variable domain, in which reference TRBV2 and TRBJ2-7 provide the parts outside the CDR3, is EPEVTQTPSHQVTQMGQEVILRCVPISNHLYFYWYRQILGQKVEFLVSFYNNEISEKSEIFDDQFSVERPDGSNFTLKIRSTKLEDSAMYFCASSESGYEQYFGPGTRLTVT.

Concerning this clone: In the same sample, other DNA sequences code for this CDR3. The rearrangement joins TRBV28 to TRBJ1-2; D is uncertain. This CDR3 has 14 amino acids. CDR1 is MDHEN and CDR2 is SYDVKM in the germline V gene. V lost 2 bases and J 2 bases, leaving 9 bases between the germline ends. The CDR3 nucleotides are TGTGCCAGCAGTTTAAACACAGCAAACTATGGCTACACCTTC. It encodes CASSLNTANYGYTF.

A few counts support this clone. The chain is built from TRBV28 and TRBJ2-7; a weak D match, TRBD1 (6 bases). Germline CDR1 is MDHEN and CDR2 is SYDVKM. V was pared by 6 bases and J by 5 bases, with 20 bases between. This CDR3 comprises 15 residues. CDR3 coding DNA: TGTGCCAGCAGCCCTACCCACAGGGTTGGGGACGAGCAGTACTTC. It translates to CASSPTHRVGDEQYF.

The chain has TRBV11-3 and TRBJ2-5; TRBD1 agrees at 7 bases. Germline assignment: CDR1 SGHNT and CDR2 YENEEA. V shed 11 bases and J 5 bases; nucleotides not matched to a gene: 11. The CDR3 spans 13 residues. CDR3 loop: CAGFTGAGETQYF. The CDR3 DNA reads TGTGCCGGATTCACAGGGGCCGGGGAGACCCAGTACTTC.